The rows below give T cell receptor beta chains drawn from one sample of a study of vaccination and CD4 T cells after COVID-19. MiXCR, applied by TCRdb to the PCR reads, yields one record per CDR3 protein. The sample records around 10,000 distinct CDR3 sequences, over 60% being singletons. Their recognized antigens are unknown. The sequenced material came from CD4+ T cells from blood, cultured in vitro. The source is a human donor who had recovered from COVID-19. The CDR3 runs from the conserved cysteine through the conserved F or W. D genes are given only for firm matches. The size field is filled for only some rows; it gives once, few, many or a size class.

V gene: TRBV19
D gene: TRBD1
clone size: .
J gene: TRBJ1-5
CDR3 DNA: TGTGCCAGTAGTCGACAGGGCGATCAGCCCCAGCATTTT
CDR3 protein: CASSRQGDQPQHF

V gene: TRBV6-2/TRBV6-3
D gene: TRBD2
clone size: .
J gene: TRBJ2-1
CDR3 DNA: TGTGCCAGCAGCACCCAACTAGCGGGCTCCTACAATGAGCAGTTCTTC
CDR3 protein: CASSTQLAGSYNEQFF

V gene: TRBV21-1
D gene: .
clone size: .
J gene: TRBJ1-2
CDR3 DNA: TGTGCCAGCAGCAGGGGAGTAGGCTACACCTTC
CDR3 protein: CASSRGVGYTF

V gene: TRBV20-1
D gene: TRBD1
clone size: .
J gene: TRBJ1-2
CDR3 DNA: TGCAGTGCTAGGGGGACAGGGGGCGGTTTGGTGCATGGCTACACCTTC
CDR3 protein: CSARGTGGGLVHGYTF

V gene: TRBV28
D gene: .
clone size: once
J gene: TRBJ2-7
CDR3 DNA: TGTGCCAGCAGCCTGGGAACTAACAGGGACGAGCAGTACTTC
CDR3 protein: CASSLGTNRDEQYF

V gene: TRBV28
D gene: .
clone size: .
J gene: TRBJ1-5
CDR3 DNA: TGTGCCAGCAGCCGGGTCGGTTACCAGCCCCAGCATTTT
CDR3 protein: CASSRVGYQPQHF

V gene: TRBV6-1
D gene: TRBD1
clone size: once
J gene: TRBJ1-2
CDR3 DNA: TGTGCCAGCAGTACGGTCCAGGGGGCTGGCTACACCTTC
CDR3 protein: CASSTVQGAGYTF

V gene: TRBV20-1
D gene: TRBD1
clone size: .
J gene: TRBJ1-1
CDR3 DNA: TGCAGTGCTAAAGACAGGGAGGGGACTGAAGCTTTCTTT
CDR3 protein: CSAKDREGTEAFF

V gene: TRBV27
D gene: TRBD1
clone size: .
J gene: TRBJ1-4
CDR3 DNA: TGTGCCAGCAGTGTACAGGGGCTTACTAATGAAAAACTGTTTTTT
CDR3 protein: CASSVQGLTNEKLFF

V gene: TRBV7-2
D gene: .
clone size: .
J gene: TRBJ2-2
CDR3 DNA: TGTGCCAGCAGCTTAGCAGCAGGGACCCGGGGCACCGGGGAGCTGTTTTTT
CDR3 protein: CASSLAAGTRGTGELFF

V gene: TRBV24-1
D gene: TRBD1
clone size: few
J gene: TRBJ1-1
CDR3 DNA: TGTGCCACCAGTGGGCCCCCTGGGACAGGGGGGACTGAAGCTTTCTTT
CDR3 protein: CATSGPPGTGGTEAFF

V gene: TRBV6-2/TRBV6-3
D gene: TRBD1
clone size: .
J gene: TRBJ1-5
CDR3 DNA: TGTGCCAGCAGTTACCCGGACAGGTCTCAGCCCCAGCATTTT
CDR3 protein: CASSYPDRSQPQHF

V gene: TRBV9
D gene: .
clone size: .
J gene: TRBJ1-2
CDR3 DNA: TGTGCCAGCCACCCCGGGGATGACAGACTCTACTATGGCTACACCTTC
CDR3 protein: CASHPGDDRLYYGYTF

V gene: TRBV20-1
D gene: TRBD1
clone size: .
J gene: TRBJ1-5
CDR3 DNA: TGCAGTGCTCCCGACAGGGCAAATCAGCCCCAGCATTTT
CDR3 protein: CSAPDRANQPQHF

V gene: TRBV28
D gene: .
clone size: .
J gene: TRBJ1-1
CDR3 DNA: TGTGCCAGCAGTCCCCTCGGGGACCCACCGCCGGCTTTCTTT
CDR3 protein: CASSPLGDPPPAFF

V gene: TRBV24-1
D gene: .
clone size: .
J gene: TRBJ1-2
CDR3 DNA: TGTGCCACCAGTGACCCCGGGACACGCTATGGCTACACCTTC
CDR3 protein: CATSDPGTRYGYTF

V gene: TRBV27
D gene: .
clone size: once
J gene: TRBJ2-1
CDR3 DNA: TGTGCCAGCAGTCACCGCCGGGAGCGGGAGTTCTTC
CDR3 protein: CASSHRREREFF

V gene: TRBV20-1
D gene: TRBD2
clone size: .
J gene: TRBJ2-3
CDR3 DNA: TGCAGTGCAGGACTAGCGGGGATCACAGATACGCAGTATTTT
CDR3 protein: CSAGLAGITDTQYF

V gene: TRBV6-5
D gene: .
clone size: few
J gene: TRBJ1-5
CDR3 DNA: TGTGCCAGCAGTTTTGGGAGGGGAAATCAGCCCCAGCATTTT
CDR3 protein: CASSFGRGNQPQHF

V gene: TRBV7-2
D gene: TRBD2
clone size: .
J gene: TRBJ2-7
CDR3 DNA: TGTGCCAGCAGCCCCCTCGCGGGAGTTTTGGGAGAGCAGTACTTC
CDR3 protein: CASSPLAGVLGEQYF

V gene: TRBV12-3/TRBV12-4
D gene: TRBD1
clone size: .
J gene: TRBJ1-1
CDR3 DNA: TGTGCCAGCAGCCGGCAGGGGGCGACTGAAGCTTTCTTT
CDR3 protein: CASSRQGATEAFF

V gene: TRBV12-3/TRBV12-4
D gene: TRBD2
clone size: .
J gene: TRBJ2-3
CDR3 DNA: TGTGCCAGCAGTTTTGGCGGGAGGGAGACAGATACGCAGTATTTT
CDR3 protein: CASSFGGRETDTQYF

V gene: TRBV21-1
D gene: .
clone size: .
J gene: TRBJ2-1
CDR3 DNA: TGTGCCAGCAGCGTGGACAGGGCGCGGGAGGGTAGGAATGAGTGGCAGTTCTTC
CDR3 protein: CASSVDRAREGRNEWQFF

V gene: TRBV7-9
D gene: TRBD1
clone size: .
J gene: TRBJ1-2
CDR3 DNA: TGTGCCAGCCTGGGACAGCATCATGGCTACACCTTC
CDR3 protein: CASLGQHHGYTF

V gene: TRBV24-1
D gene: .
clone size: few
J gene: TRBJ2-2
CDR3 DNA: TGTGCCACCCAAAACGCCGGGGAGCTGTTTTTT
CDR3 protein: CATQNAGELFF

V gene: TRBV7-9
D gene: .
clone size: .
J gene: TRBJ1-6
CDR3 DNA: TGTGCCAGCCATGGACGGGACCTCAATTCACCCCTCCACTTT
CDR3 protein: CASHGRDLNSPLHF

V gene: TRBV18
D gene: TRBD1
clone size: .
J gene: TRBJ1-5
CDR3 DNA: TGTGCCAGCTCACCGGACAGGGTAAAGCCCCAGCATTTT
CDR3 protein: CASSPDRVKPQHF

V gene: TRBV12-3/TRBV12-4
D gene: TRBD1
clone size: .
J gene: TRBJ1-5
CDR3 DNA: TGTGCCAGCAGTTCCACAGGGGCTCGGCAGCCCCAGCATTTT
CDR3 protein: CASSSTGARQPQHF

V gene: TRBV6-1
D gene: .
clone size: .
J gene: TRBJ2-1
CDR3 DNA: TGTGCCAGCAGGGGCGCTAATTACAATGAGCAGTTCTTC
CDR3 protein: CASRGANYNEQFF

V gene: TRBV6-4
D gene: .
clone size: .
J gene: TRBJ2-2
CDR3 DNA: TGTGCCAGCTCCCTACGGGACACACCTACCGGGGAGCTGTTTTTT
CDR3 protein: CASSLRDTPTGELFF

V gene: TRBV7-6
D gene: .
clone size: .
J gene: TRBJ2-1
CDR3 DNA: TGTGCCAGCACCTTAAATGGTCTAGCAGGCAATGAGCAGTTCTTC
CDR3 protein: CASTLNGLAGNEQFF

V gene: TRBV7-9
D gene: .
clone size: .
J gene: TRBJ2-1
CDR3 DNA: TGTGCCAGCAGCTTACTGATGAGCTCCTACAATGAGCAGTTCTTC
CDR3 protein: CASSLLMSSYNEQFF

V gene: TRBV19
D gene: .
clone size: .
J gene: TRBJ2-7
CDR3 DNA: TGTGCCAGTAGTGGGCAGGCATCCTACGAGCAGTACTTC
CDR3 protein: CASSGQASYEQYF

V gene: TRBV6-1
D gene: .
clone size: few
J gene: TRBJ1-5
CDR3 DNA: TGTGCCAGCAGGGTGGACAGACAATCTCAGCCCCAGCATTTT
CDR3 protein: CASRVDRQSQPQHF

V gene: TRBV28
D gene: .
clone size: .
J gene: TRBJ1-5
CDR3 DNA: TGTGCCAGCAGTCTCCCGGTCACTCAGCCCCAGCATTTT
CDR3 protein: CASSLPVTQPQHF

V gene: TRBV5-6
D gene: TRBD1
clone size: once
J gene: TRBJ1-6
CDR3 DNA: TGTGCCAGCAGCTTGGCCGTAAGACAGGGCGTACCCCTCCACTTT
CDR3 protein: CASSLAVRQGVPLHF

V gene: TRBV6-1
D gene: .
clone size: .
J gene: TRBJ1-2
CDR3 DNA: TGTGCCAGCAGAACCACAGGGAGTTACGACTATGGCTACACCTTC
CDR3 protein: CASRTTGSYDYGYTF

V gene: TRBV24-1
D gene: .
clone size: .
J gene: TRBJ1-5
CDR3 DNA: TGTGCCACCAGTGATCCTCGGGTGGGCAATCAGCCCCAGCATTTT
CDR3 protein: CATSDPRVGNQPQHF

V gene: TRBV20-1
D gene: TRBD1
clone size: .
J gene: TRBJ1-5
CDR3 DNA: TGCAGTGCTAGACAGGGGGTTCGCAATCAGCCCCAGCATTTT
CDR3 protein: CSARQGVRNQPQHF

V gene: TRBV20-1
D gene: .
clone size: few
J gene: TRBJ1-6
CDR3 DNA: TGCAGTGCTGGAGGACAGCCTAATTCACCCCTCCACTTT
CDR3 protein: CSAGGQPNSPLHF

V gene: TRBV6-2/TRBV6-3
D gene: .
clone size: .
J gene: TRBJ1-2
CDR3 DNA: TGTGCCAGCAGTTATAGATCATATGGCTACACCTTC
CDR3 protein: CASSYRSYGYTF

V gene: TRBV18
D gene: TRBD1
clone size: .
J gene: TRBJ1-2
CDR3 DNA: TGTGCCAGCTCACTGAGACAGGGGGCGGACATCGGCTACACCTTC
CDR3 protein: CASSLRQGADIGYTF

V gene: TRBV20-1
D gene: .
clone size: once
J gene: TRBJ1-2
CDR3 DNA: TGCAGTGCCGGGACGCAGGGTTTGGGTGGCTACACCTTC
CDR3 protein: CSAGTQGLGGYTF